These T cell receptor beta chains were read from a single sample in a study of response to subunit inactivated influenza vaccine. TCRdb processed the RT-PCR reads anew with MiXCR; each CDR3 protein has one entry. The table includes around 480,000 distinct CDR3 sequences, 15% to 20% detected once. This material consisted of CD4+ T cells sorted from PBMCs, taken about 24 months after vaccination. Every receptor here comes from a man in his fifties or sixties who received an inactivated influenza vaccine. CDR3s include the opening cysteine and the closing phenylalanine or tryptophan. The order of the fields is clone size, V gene, J gene, D gene, CDR3 DNA, CDR3 protein. A D gene is named only where the DNA matches it firmly. Clone size, where shown, is once, few, many, or a class for clones that have expanded.

abundance: few; v_gene: TRBV25-1; j_gene: TRBJ1-4; d_gene: .; CDR3nt: TGTGCCAGCAGTGACAGGGCCGGAGAAAAACTGTTTTTT; CDR3aa: CASSDRAGEKLFF
abundance: few; v_gene: TRBV12-3/TRBV12-4; j_gene: TRBJ1-4; d_gene: TRBD1; CDR3nt: TGTGCCAGCAACTACAGGGGTAAAGATGAAAAACTGTTTTTT; CDR3aa: CASNYRGKDEKLFF
abundance: .; v_gene: TRBV20-1; j_gene: TRBJ2-7; d_gene: TRBD2; CDR3nt: TGCAGTGCTGACGGTGGACTAGCGAAATACGAGCAGTACTTC; CDR3aa: CSADGGLAKYEQYF
abundance: many; v_gene: TRBV4-2; j_gene: TRBJ2-7; d_gene: .; CDR3nt: TGTGCCAGCAGCCAGGAGTTACTGGGTCCGTACGAGCAGTACTTC; CDR3aa: CASSQELLGPYEQYF
abundance: .; v_gene: TRBV11-2; j_gene: TRBJ2-7; d_gene: TRBD2; CDR3nt: TGTGCCAGCAGCTTATACGGGGGGTACCGAACCTACGAGCAGTACTTC; CDR3aa: CASSLYGGYRTYEQYF
abundance: few; v_gene: TRBV20-1; j_gene: TRBJ2-7; d_gene: .; CDR3nt: TGCAGTGCTAGAACCGACTACTACGAGCAGTACTTC; CDR3aa: CSARTDYYEQYF
abundance: .; v_gene: TRBV7-9; j_gene: TRBJ1-1; d_gene: .; CDR3nt: TGTGCCAGCAGTCAGGACACCATAGGGTACACTGAAGCTTTCTTT; CDR3aa: CASSQDTIGYTEAFF
abundance: few; v_gene: TRBV20-1; j_gene: TRBJ2-7; d_gene: TRBD2; CDR3nt: TGCAGTGCTACCACTAGCGGGAGGGTTCTAGGGGAGCAGTACTTC; CDR3aa: CSATTSGRVLGEQYF
abundance: .; v_gene: TRBV4-2; j_gene: TRBJ2-1; d_gene: TRBD1; CDR3nt: TGTGCCAGCAGCCAACAGGGACAGGGAACCTACAATGAGCAGTTCTTC; CDR3aa: CASSQQGQGTYNEQFF
abundance: .; v_gene: TRBV19; j_gene: TRBJ1-3; d_gene: .; CDR3nt: TGTGCCAGTAGTATAGCATCCACGGCTGGAAACACCATATATTTT; CDR3aa: CASSIASTAGNTIYF
abundance: .; v_gene: TRBV12-3/TRBV12-4; j_gene: TRBJ2-2; d_gene: .; CDR3nt: TGTGCCAGCAGGCCGACCTTAGGGGGGGAGCTGTTTTTT; CDR3aa: CASRPTLGGELFF
abundance: few; v_gene: TRBV3-1; j_gene: TRBJ2-5; d_gene: .; CDR3nt: TGTGCCAGCAGCCAAGGGACCAGGGAGACCCAGTACTTC; CDR3aa: CASSQGTRETQYF
abundance: once; v_gene: TRBV9; j_gene: TRBJ2-5; d_gene: .; CDR3nt: TGTGCCAGCAGCGGCTCGACACAAGAGACCCAGTACTTC; CDR3aa: CASSGSTQETQYF
abundance: .; v_gene: TRBV5-6; j_gene: TRBJ2-5; d_gene: .; CDR3nt: TGTGCCAGCAGCTTGCTAGCCGAGGGAACCCAGTACTTC; CDR3aa: CASSLLAEGTQYF
abundance: few; v_gene: TRBV12-3/TRBV12-4; j_gene: TRBJ2-7; d_gene: TRBD2; CDR3nt: TGTGCCAGCAGGCGAGCGGGAGGTCTCTACGAGCAGTACTTC; CDR3aa: CASRRAGGLYEQYF
abundance: .; v_gene: TRBV29-1; j_gene: TRBJ2-1; d_gene: TRBD1; CDR3nt: TGCAGCGCCGAGCCCAGGCAGGACAGGGGGGTACAGGGTGAGCAGTTCTTC; CDR3aa: CSAEPRQDRGVQGEQFF
abundance: few; v_gene: TRBV11-2; j_gene: TRBJ2-3; d_gene: .; CDR3nt: TGTGCCAGCAGCTTAGTGGGGCTCGGAGGGAGCACAGATACGCAGTATTTT; CDR3aa: CASSLVGLGGSTDTQYF
abundance: few; v_gene: TRBV6-1; j_gene: TRBJ1-5; d_gene: .; CDR3nt: TGTGCCAGCAGTCTATTCAATCCCTCCGGACAGAGTAGCAATCAGCCCCAGCATTTT; CDR3aa: CASSLFNPSGQSSNQPQHF
abundance: many; v_gene: TRBV20-1; j_gene: TRBJ2-2; d_gene: TRBD1; CDR3nt: TGCAGTGCTAGGAGGACAGGGAATAACATCGGGGAGCTGTTTTTT; CDR3aa: CSARRTGNNIGELFF
abundance: .; v_gene: TRBV20-1; j_gene: TRBJ2-3; d_gene: .; CDR3nt: TGCAGTGCTACAGGGACCTCTACAGATACGCAGTATTTT; CDR3aa: CSATGTSTDTQYF
abundance: .; v_gene: TRBV5-4; j_gene: TRBJ2-5; d_gene: .; CDR3nt: TGTGCCAGCAGCCCAGGGACTTTACCAGAGACCCAGTACTTC; CDR3aa: CASSPGTLPETQYF
abundance: many; v_gene: TRBV5-1; j_gene: TRBJ1-2; d_gene: TRBD1; CDR3nt: TGTGCCAGCAGTCCGGGACAGGGGAACTATGGCTACACCTTC; CDR3aa: CASSPGQGNYGYTF
abundance: few; v_gene: TRBV20-1; j_gene: TRBJ2-7; d_gene: TRBD1; CDR3nt: TGCAGTGCCCCCCGGGACAGCTTGTACGAGCAGTACTTC; CDR3aa: CSAPRDSLYEQYF
abundance: .; v_gene: TRBV6-1; j_gene: TRBJ2-2; d_gene: TRBD1; CDR3nt: TGTGCCAGCAGGCTGCAGGGGGCAGTTCCCGGGGAGCTGTTTTTT; CDR3aa: CASRLQGAVPGELFF